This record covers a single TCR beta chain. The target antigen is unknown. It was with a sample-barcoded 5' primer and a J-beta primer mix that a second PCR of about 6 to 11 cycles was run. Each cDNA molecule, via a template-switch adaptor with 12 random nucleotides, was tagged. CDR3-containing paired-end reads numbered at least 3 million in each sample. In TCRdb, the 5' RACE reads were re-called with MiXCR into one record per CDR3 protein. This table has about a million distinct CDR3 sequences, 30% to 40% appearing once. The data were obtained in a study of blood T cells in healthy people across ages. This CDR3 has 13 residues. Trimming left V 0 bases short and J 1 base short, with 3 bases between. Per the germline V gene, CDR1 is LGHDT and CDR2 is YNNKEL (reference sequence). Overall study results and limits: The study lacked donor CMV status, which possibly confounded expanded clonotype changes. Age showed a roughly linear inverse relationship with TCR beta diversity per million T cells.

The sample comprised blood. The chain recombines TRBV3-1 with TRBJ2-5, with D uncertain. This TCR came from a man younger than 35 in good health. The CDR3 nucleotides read TGTGCCAGCAGCCAAGAGTCCCAAGAGACCCAGTACTTC. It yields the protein CASSQESQETQYF.